This is a list of T cell receptor beta chains from one sample in a study of human versus mouse CDR3 diversity and MHC coevolution. Measured with immunoSEQ multiplex PCR; TCRdb has only the in-frame clones, and not every one. The top ten clones hold over 1.3% of a sample with roughly 81,000 clones, 90% to 95% of them seen once. The sample was naive CD4+ T cells from blood. Every receptor here comes from a person aged 30 to 69 in good health. Each CDR3 is given with its conserved first and last residue. A D gene is named only where the DNA matches it firmly. Clone sizes are given selectively: once, few, many, or a class where the clone is expanded.

V	D	size	J	CDR3	DNA
TRBV7-2	-	-	TRBJ2-7	CASSLIAATTREQYF	TGTGCCAGCAGCTTAATAGCCGCAACTACTCGCGAGCAGTACTTC
TRBV7-2	-	once	TRBJ2-7	CASSGGRTGPYEQYF	TGTGCCAGCAGCGGGGGGAGGACAGGCCCCTACGAGCAGTACTTC
TRBV11-2	-	-	TRBJ1-3	CASSLGQVFSGNTIYF	TGTGCCAGCAGCTTAGGACAGGTGTTCTCTGGAAACACCATATATTTT
TRBV29-1	-	-	TRBJ2-1	CSATRGPNEQFF	TGCAGCGCAACCCGGGGTCCCAATGAGCAGTTCTTC
TRBV5-1	-	-	TRBJ1-2	CASSLASGPRGYTF	TGCGCCAGCAGCTTGGCGAGTGGGCCGCGCGGCTACACCTTC
TRBV28	TRBD2	-	TRBJ2-1	CASSLSTSGSNEQFF	TGTGCCAGCAGTTTATCGACTAGCGGGAGCAATGAGCAGTTCTTC
TRBV6-5	TRBD1	-	TRBJ1-1	CASSSRDRLTEAFF	TGTGCCAGCAGTTCACGGGACAGACTCACTGAAGCTTTCTTT
TRBV6-1	TRBD1	-	TRBJ1-5	CASSGGTGIKPQHF	TGTGCCAGCAGTGGCGGGACAGGGATTAAGCCCCAGCATTTT
TRBV15	-	-	TRBJ2-5	CATSRDRGQETQYF	TGTGCCACCAGCAGAGATCGGGGCCAAGAGACCCAGTACTTC
TRBV7-9	TRBD1	-	TRBJ2-5	CASSRDRGETQYF	TGTGCCAGCAGCAGGGACAGAGGAGAGACCCAGTACTTC
TRBV5-6	TRBD1	-	TRBJ1-6	CASSPSTGGSYNSPLHF	TGTGCCAGCAGCCCATCGACAGGGGGCTCCTATAATTCACCCCTCCACTTT
TRBV7-2	-	-	TRBJ2-3	CASSLVAGGGADTQYF	TGTGCCAGCAGCTTAGTAGCCGGAGGGGGGGCAGATACGCAGTATTTT
TRBV5-4	-	-	TRBJ1-2	CASSPWGGLNYGYTF	TGTGCCAGCAGCCCCTGGGGGGGCCTGAACTATGGCTACACCTTC
TRBV2	TRBD1	-	TRBJ2-2	CASTTPWDRANTGELFF	TGTGCCAGCACTACACCTTGGGACAGGGCCAACACCGGGGAGCTGTTTTTT
TRBV7-2	TRBD1	-	TRBJ2-7	CASSSQSGTGGSEQYF	TGTGCCAGCAGCTCACAGTCCGGGACAGGGGGCTCCGAGCAGTACTTC
TRBV7-3	-	once	TRBJ1-1	CASSLLGGRLTEAFF	TGTGCCAGCAGCTTATTGGGAGGGAGGCTCACTGAAGCTTTCTTT
TRBV7-2	-	-	TRBJ2-5	CASSLMVQGKTQYF	TGTGCCAGCAGCTTAATGGTACAGGGCAAGACCCAGTACTTC
TRBV7-6	-	-	TRBJ2-5	CASSPQGPTVRETQYF	TGTGCCAGCAGCCCCCAGGGTCCTACCGTCAGGGAGACCCAGTACTTC
TRBV7-9	-	-	TRBJ2-1	CASSSSGYEQFF	TGTGCCAGCAGCTCCTCGGGGTATGAGCAGTTCTTC
TRBV10-3	TRBD1	few	TRBJ1-5	CAIKGAGAVGQPQHF	TGTGCCATCAAGGGGGCAGGGGCCGTAGGACAGCCCCAGCATTTT
TRBV15	TRBD1	once	TRBJ2-3	CATTTGGTGTDTQYF	TGTGCCACCACCACAGGGGGGACGGGCACAGATACGCAGTATTTT
TRBV5-1	-	-	TRBJ1-5	CASSLATGNQPQHF	TGCGCCAGCAGCTTGGCAACAGGCAATCAGCCCCAGCATTTT
TRBV4-2	-	-	TRBJ1-5	CASSQGGGSSNQPQHF	TGTGCCAGCAGCCAAGGGGGGGGATCGAGCAATCAGCCCCAGCATTTT
TRBV9	-	-	TRBJ1-1	CASSDALDRNTEAFF	TGTGCCAGCAGCGACGCCCTGGACAGGAACACTGAAGCTTTCTTT
TRBV14	-	-	TRBJ2-6	CASLVSGANVLTF	TGTGCCAGCCTTGTTTCTGGGGCCAACGTCCTGACTTTC
TRBV19	-	-	TRBJ2-5	CASRAGIGLRETQYF	TGTGCCAGTAGGGCAGGGATCGGGCTTCGAGAGACCCAGTACTTC
TRBV7-9	-	-	TRBJ2-6	CASSLEGAGANVLTF	TGTGCCAGCAGCTTAGAGGGGGCTGGGGCCAACGTCCTGACTTTC
TRBV6-4	-	-	TRBJ1-6	CASSDSRQGSSPLHF	TGTGCCAGCAGTGACTCGAGGCAGGGGAGTTCACCCCTCCACTTT
TRBV7-2	-	-	TRBJ2-7	CASSLGAGSYEQYF	TGTGCCAGCAGCTTAGGGGCAGGGTCGTACGAGCAGTACTTC